This TCR beta chain stems from a study of shared clonotypes between healthy human individuals. Points from the study as a whole: Naive subsets generally exceeded memory subsets in estimated richness. Clonotypes that were shared across a few donors made up about 4.5% of naive CD4 clonotypes.

Worth noting for this clone: Antigen unknown.

It was at deep level that the assay was run. Measured with immunoSEQ multiplex PCR; TCRdb has only the in-frame clones, and not every one. The sample has about 2.1 million clones, around 93% seen once. Cells designated naive CD8 were CD45RO-negative and were positively selected for CCR7, with terminally differentiated effector memory CD45RA+ cells excluded. V was trimmed by 3 bases and J by 3 bases, leaving 14 bases between them. The CDR3 sequence is 15 residues long. Germline CDR1 reads MNHEY; CDR2 reads SVGAGI. Sequenced material: naive CD8+ T cells from PBMCs. This sequence originates from a man aged 18-30 years in good health. Some clones in this sample may be carry-over from other donors' samples. This sequence joins TRBV6-5 and TRBJ1-1; D call uncertain. CDR3 loop: CASSYWGGLDTEAFF. As DNA, the CDR3 is TGTGCCAGCAGTTATTGGGGAGGGCTAGACACTGAAGCTTTCTTT.